What follows is one TCR beta chain and its context. In the study's own analysis: Scientists estimated how many nucleated cells there were by amplifying reference gene primers. Here immunoSEQ multiplex PCR was the method, and the copy in TCRdb shows in-frame clones only, minus some. That table supplies the V and J calls and clone size; D and trimming were determined from the DNA. The repertoire holds 250,000 to 300,000 clones, with around 90% as singletons. These data come from a study of blood T cell repertoires in COVID-19. At the level of the study: PBMCs, B-cell-depleted T cells, or T cells provided the cDNA or gDNA that made up the material.

This CDR3 is built from 15 residues. The germline V gene encodes CDR1 MNHEY and CDR2 SVGAGI. V lost 0 bases to trimming and J lost 3 bases, with 8 bases between them. Individuals drawn from around 24 US areas were about 18 to 95 years old. The receptor comes from a human donor in a cohort exposed to, infected with or recovered from COVID-19 (not recorded which). The donor label of this sample is uncertain. Sequenced material: PBMCs or T cells enriched from blood (not recorded which). The rearrangement uses TRBV6-5 and TRBJ2-2, with D perhaps matching TRBD2 (5 bases). Here the CDR3 DNA reads TGTGCCAGCAGTTACTCCCCCGGGGACACCGGGGAGCTGTTTTTT. It specifies CASSYSPGDTGELFF.